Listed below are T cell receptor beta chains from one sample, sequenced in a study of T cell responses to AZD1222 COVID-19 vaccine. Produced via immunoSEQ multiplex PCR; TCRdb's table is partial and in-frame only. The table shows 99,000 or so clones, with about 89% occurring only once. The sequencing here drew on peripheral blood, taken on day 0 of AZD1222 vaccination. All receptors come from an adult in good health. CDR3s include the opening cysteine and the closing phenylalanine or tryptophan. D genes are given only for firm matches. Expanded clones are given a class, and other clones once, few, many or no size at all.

CASSLAQSYEQYF TGCGCCAGCAGCTTGGCCCAGAGTTACGAGCAGTACTTC TRBJ2-7 once TRBV5-1 . 13
CASSEFLAGVSRETQYF TGTGCCAGCAGTGAATTTTTAGCGGGAGTGTCTCGGGAGACCCAGTACTTC TRBJ2-5 . TRBV6-1 TRBD2 17
CAWETSGARQSTDTQYF TGTGCCTGGGAAACTAGCGGGGCCCGTCAGAGCACAGATACGCAGTATTTT TRBJ2-3 . TRBV30 TRBD2 17
CAWSVRAAQGYGYTF TGTGCCTGGAGTGTACGGGCTGCCCAGGGTTATGGCTACACCTTC TRBJ1-2 . TRBV30 . 15
CASSQRRVGSSYGYTF TGCGCCAGCAGCCAAAGGCGTGTGGGCAGTTCCTATGGCTACACCTTC TRBJ1-2 . TRBV4-1 . 16
CSVVSGTTYEQYF TGCAGCGTTGTATCGGGGACCACCTACGAGCAGTACTTC TRBJ2-7 . TRBV29-1 . 13
CASSFRDRFQETQYF TGTGCCAGCAGTTTCCGGGACAGGTTTCAAGAGACCCAGTACTTC TRBJ2-5 once TRBV28 TRBD1 15
CASSLDRWAYEQYF TGTGCCAGCAGCTTGGACAGGTGGGCCTACGAGCAGTACTTC TRBJ2-7 . TRBV7-2 TRBD1 14
CASSIGGPLHYGYTF TGTGCCAGTAGTATAGGGGGACCACTGCACTATGGCTACACCTTC TRBJ1-2 . TRBV19 . 15
CASSLGQGAATEAFF TGCGCCAGCAGCTTGGGGCAGGGGGCGGCCACTGAAGCTTTCTTT TRBJ1-1 . TRBV5-1 TRBD1 15
CASSLAPYNEQFF TGTGCCAGCAGCTTAGCTCCCTACAATGAGCAGTTCTTC TRBJ2-1 . TRBV7-9 . 13
CASSLGRSSYEQYF TGCGCCAGCAGCTTGGGAAGGAGCTCCTACGAGCAGTACTTC TRBJ2-7 . TRBV5-1 . 14
CAISESSGTGEYEQYF TGTGCCATCAGTGAGTCGAGCGGGACAGGGGAATACGAGCAGTACTTC TRBJ2-7 once TRBV10-3 TRBD1 16
CASSFQGVADTQYF TGTGCCAGCAGCTTCCAGGGGGTAGCAGATACGCAGTATTTT TRBJ2-3 once TRBV5-4 TRBD1 14
CASSLQGTSLDGYTF TGTGCCAGCTCGCTACAGGGTACGTCACTGGATGGCTACACCTTC TRBJ1-2 . TRBV18 . 15
CASSPGLAGGNEQFF TGCGCCAGCAGTCCGGGACTAGCGGGGGGCAATGAGCAGTTCTTC TRBJ2-1 . TRBV10-1 TRBD2 15
CASSEANEREQYF TGTGCCAGCAGTGAAGCGAACGAGAGGGAGCAGTACTTC TRBJ2-7 . TRBV2 . 13
CASSDSRGGHTGELFF TGTGCCAGCAGTGACTCGCGTGGGGGCCACACCGGGGAGCTGTTTTTT TRBJ2-2 . TRBV6-4 . 16
CASSLRWVNPPGNTIYF TGTGCCAGCAGTTTAAGATGGGTAAACCCTCCTGGAAACACCATATATTTT TRBJ1-3 . TRBV27 . 17
CATGESGQETQYF TGCGCCACCGGGGAATCGGGTCAAGAGACCCAGTACTTC TRBJ2-5 . TRBV5-1 . 13
CASSLRLSLVNTEAFF TGTGCCAGCAGCTTAAGGCTTTCGCTCGTGAACACTGAAGCTTTCTTT TRBJ1-1 . TRBV7-4 . 16
CASSIHYLGGESTDTQYF TGTGCCAGCAGCATCCACTATCTCGGGGGGGAAAGCACAGATACGCAGTATTTT TRBJ2-3 few TRBV13 TRBD2 18
CASSLEASGFYETQYF TGTGCCAGCAGCTTGGAGGCTAGTGGGTTTTATGAGACCCAGTACTTC TRBJ2-5 once TRBV5-6 . 16
CAWSVRTGMNQPQHF TGTGCCTGGAGTGTACGGACAGGGATGAATCAGCCCCAGCATTTT TRBJ1-5 . TRBV30 TRBD1 15
CASSSTSGGASEQFF TGTGCCAGCAGCTCAACTAGTGGGGGGGCAAGTGAGCAGTTCTTC TRBJ2-1 . TRBV14 . 15
CASSLGVVGGHEQFF TGCGCCAGCAGCCTAGGGGTAGTGGGGGGCCATGAGCAGTTCTTC TRBJ2-1 once TRBV5-1 . 15
CASRDRDWYTEAFF TGTGCCAGCAGGGACAGGGACTGGTACACTGAAGCTTTCTTT TRBJ1-1 few TRBV2 TRBD1 14
CASSVRYGEQPQHF TGTGCCAGCAGTGTCAGGTATGGGGAACAGCCCCAGCATTTT TRBJ1-5 once TRBV2 . 14
CASSLNSAETQYF TGTGCCAGCAGCTTAAATTCCGCGGAGACCCAGTACTTC TRBJ2-5 . TRBV7-2 . 13
CASSKISSGANVLTF TGTGCCAGCAGTAAAATAAGCTCTGGGGCCAACGTCCTGACTTTC TRBJ2-6 . TRBV6-5 . 15
CASSLGGSTEAFF TGTGCCAGCAGCCTCGGAGGGAGCACTGAAGCTTTCTTT TRBJ1-1 . TRBV6-5 . 13
CASSNDRGNYEQYF TGTGCCAGCAGCAACGACAGGGGAAACTACGAGCAGTACTTC TRBJ2-7 . TRBV6-5 TRBD1 14
CASSLLWGEKLFF TGTGCCAGCAGTTTGTTGTGGGGGGAAAAACTGTTTTTT TRBJ1-4 . TRBV28 . 13
CASSEDNPANYGYTF TGTGCCAGCAGTGAGGACAATCCAGCTAACTATGGCTACACCTTC TRBJ1-2 . TRBV2 . 15
CASSSGTGISNEKLFF TGTGCCAGCAGCTCGGGGACGGGGATTTCTAATGAAAAACTGTTTTTT TRBJ1-4 . TRBV5-8 . 16
CASSQEVNRALNTEAFF TGTGCCAGCAGCCAAGAAGTGAACAGGGCATTGAACACTGAAGCTTTCTTT TRBJ1-1 . TRBV4-2 . 17
CAWNGGGAGEQFF TGTGCCTGGAACGGCGGGGGGGCCGGTGAGCAGTTCTTC TRBJ2-1 . TRBV30 TRBD2 13
CASSSRGASYNSPLHF TGTGCCAGCAGTTCCAGGGGGGCATCCTATAATTCACCCCTCCACTTT TRBJ1-6 . TRBV6-5 TRBD1 16
CAISARTGPVVDNEQFF TGTGCCATCAGTGCAAGGACAGGCCCCGTGGTTGACAATGAGCAGTTCTTC TRBJ2-1 . TRBV10-3 TRBD1 17
CASSGLAGASYEQYF TGCGCCAGCAGCGGACTAGCGGGGGCCTCCTACGAGCAGTACTTC TRBJ2-7 . TRBV5-1 TRBD2 15
CASSSKGVGGLGNTIYF TGCGCCAGCAGTTCCAAAGGGGTGGGGGGGCTTGGAAACACCATATATTTT TRBJ1-3 . TRBV10-2 . 17